Sequencing of this T cell receptor (beta chain) was carried out in a study of blood T cells in healthy people across ages. The study, taken as a whole, reports: Aged donors had fewer naive CD4+ cells and lower diversity than long-lived donors.

With regard to this clonotype: Its antigen is undetermined.

The germline CDR1 and CDR2 sequences are SEHNR and FQNEAQ (reference sequence). The CDR3 runs to 16 residues. V dropped 5 bases and J dropped 1; count of bases not matched to a gene: 10. A J-beta primer mix and a sample-barcoded 5' primer were used in a second PCR of roughly 6 to 12 cycles. TCRdb fed the 5' RACE reads into MiXCR, producing one record per CDR3 protein. This sample carries around 790,000 distinct CDR3 sequences, roughly 44% of them seen once, and the ten largest clones take under 20%. Material for sequencing was blood. This sequence originates from a man aged 55 to 70 in good health. The genes are TRBV7-9 and TRBJ2-5, with 7 bases fitting TRBD2. The CDR3 is CASSPLASGSQETQYF. The DNA of the CDR3 is TGTGCCAGCAGCCCCCTGGCTAGCGGAAGCCAAGAGACCCAGTACTTC.